Each of the 5 T cell receptor beta chains below was sequenced from the same sample in a study of cytotoxic CD8 clonotypes in ibrutinib-treated CLL. Data came from immunoSEQ multiplex PCR; TCRdb stores just in-frame clones and leaves some out. The table has roughly 220,000 clones, more than 70% seen once. The specimen was PBMCs, collected after 12 months of ibrutinib treatment. These receptors all come from a human donor with chronic lymphocytic leukemia.

V gene TRBV5-1 combines with J gene TRBJ1-4; 7 positions match TRBD1. Germline V gene lookup returns CDR1 SGHRS and CDR2 YFSETQ. V lost 3 bases, J lost 4 bases, and 3 bases stayed unmatched. The CDR3 is made up of 14 amino acids. As DNA, the CDR3 is TGCGCCAGCAGCTCGACAGGGAGTAATGAAAAACTGTTTTTT. Its translation is CASSSTGSNEKLFF.

The sample holds one count of this clone. The rearrangement links TRBV10-3 to TRBJ2-7, with D uncertain. The V end was cut by 4 bases, the J end by 2 bases, with 9 bases between. CDR3 length: 13 residues. Germline loops: CDR1 ENHRY, CDR2 SYGVKD. The CDR3 region has the DNA TGTGCCATCAGTGGGGCAGGAACCTACGAGCAGTACTTC. Translated: CAISGAGTYEQYF.

V usage is TRBV10-1 and J usage is TRBJ2-5, with D perhaps TRBD1 (6 bases). The germline V gene encodes CDR1 WNHNN and CDR2 SYGVQD (reference sequence). Trimming took off 2 bases at V and 6 bases at J, with 10 bases between the two ends. The CDR3 runs 13 residues. The DNA of the CDR3 is TGCGCCAGCAGTGAGGTTGGGGGCCAGACCCAGTACTTC. Amino acids: CASSEVGGQTQYF.

V is TRBV9 and J is TRBJ2-1; D gene ambiguous. Trimming took 3 bases from V and 6 from J, leaving 16 bases between them. The CDR3 length is 15 residues. Germline CDR1 SGDLS, CDR2 YYNGEE. In DNA, the CDR3 is TGTGCCAGCAGCGCCTCATCAACCTCGATCAATGAGCAGTTCTTC. It is translated as CASSASSTSINEQFF.

This clone was seen just once. The chain uses TRBV4-1 and TRBJ1-2; the D is unclear. Germline lookup yields CDR1 MGHRA and CDR2 YSYEKL. This CDR3 comprises 15 residues. Trimming removed 1 base at V and 0 bases at J, with 9 bases between. The CDR3 sequence is CASSQGGASNYGYTF. CDR3 nucleotide sequence: TGCGCCAGCAGCCAAGGCGGAGCGTCTAACTATGGCTACACCTTC.